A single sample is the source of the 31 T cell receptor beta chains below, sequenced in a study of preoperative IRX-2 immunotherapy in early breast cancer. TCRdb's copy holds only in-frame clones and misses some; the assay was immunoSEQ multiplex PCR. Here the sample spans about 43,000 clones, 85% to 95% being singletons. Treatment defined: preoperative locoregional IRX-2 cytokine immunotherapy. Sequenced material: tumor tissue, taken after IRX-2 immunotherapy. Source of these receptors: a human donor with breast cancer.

This CDR3 reads CASSFRRGFDEQFF. Written as DNA, the CDR3 is TGCGCCAGCAGCTTCCGGCGGGGTTTCGATGAGCAGTTCTTC. The chain links TRBV5-1 to TRBJ2-1; a possible D gene is TRBD2 (6 bases). Looked up from germline, CDR1 is SGHRS and CDR2 is YFSETQ. The CDR3 is 14 amino acids. V was trimmed by 2 bases and J by 8 bases, leaving 14 bases between them.

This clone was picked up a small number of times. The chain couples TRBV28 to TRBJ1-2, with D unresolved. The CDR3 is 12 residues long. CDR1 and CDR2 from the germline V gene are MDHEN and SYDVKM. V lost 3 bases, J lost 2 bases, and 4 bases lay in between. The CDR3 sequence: CASSLANYGYTF. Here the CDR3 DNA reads TGTGCCAGCAGTTTGGCGAACTATGGCTACACCTTC.

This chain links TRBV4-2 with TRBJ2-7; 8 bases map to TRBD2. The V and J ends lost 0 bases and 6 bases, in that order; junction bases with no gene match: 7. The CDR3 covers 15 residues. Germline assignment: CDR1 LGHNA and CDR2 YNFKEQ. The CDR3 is CASSQDFSGGREQYF. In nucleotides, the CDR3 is TGTGCCAGCAGCCAAGATTTCAGCGGGGGTCGCGAGCAGTACTTC.

CDR3 DNA sequence: TGTGCCAGCACCCGGGCGGGGACAAACCAAGAGACCCAGTACTTC. As protein: CASTRAGTNQETQYF. The V gene is TRBV6-1, the J gene TRBJ2-5; D is possibly TRBD1 or TRBD2 (6 bases each). V shed 7 bases and J shed 0 bases, with 15 bases lying between them. The V gene's germline CDR1 is MNHNS and CDR2 SASEGT. The CDR3 contains 15 residues.

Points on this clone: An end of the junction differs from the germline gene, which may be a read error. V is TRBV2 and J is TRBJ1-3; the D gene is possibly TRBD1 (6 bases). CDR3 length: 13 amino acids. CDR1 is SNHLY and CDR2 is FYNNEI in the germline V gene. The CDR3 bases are TGTGCCAGCAGGGAAGAACAGGGCTACACCATATATTTT. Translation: CASREEQGYTIYF. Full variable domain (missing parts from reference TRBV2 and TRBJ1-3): EPEVTQTPSHQVTQMGQEVILRCVPISNHLYFYWYRQILGQKVEFLVSFYNNEISEKSEIFDDQFSVERPDGSNFTLKIRSTKLEDSAMYFCASREEQGYTIYFGEGSWLTVV.

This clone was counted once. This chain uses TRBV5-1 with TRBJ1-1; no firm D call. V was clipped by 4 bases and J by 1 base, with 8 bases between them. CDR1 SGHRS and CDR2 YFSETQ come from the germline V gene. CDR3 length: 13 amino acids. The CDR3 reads CASSAQANTEAFF. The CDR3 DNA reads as TGCGCCAGCAGCGCGCAGGCGAACACTGAAGCTTTCTTT.

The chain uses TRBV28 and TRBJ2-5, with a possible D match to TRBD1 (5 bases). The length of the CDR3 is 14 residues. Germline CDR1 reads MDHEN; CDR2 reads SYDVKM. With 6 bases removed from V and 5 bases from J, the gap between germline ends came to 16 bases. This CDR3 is CASSKGAGLETQYF. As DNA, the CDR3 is TGTGCCAGCAGCAAAGGGGCAGGGTTGGAGACCCAGTACTTC.

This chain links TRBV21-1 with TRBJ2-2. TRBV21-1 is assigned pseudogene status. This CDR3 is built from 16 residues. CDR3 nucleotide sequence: TGTGCCAGCAGCACGGGGGCAGGGGTTAACACCGGGGAGCTGTTTTTT. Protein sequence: CASSTGAGVNTGELFF.

The CDR3 nucleotides read TGTGCCAGCAGTTACTCGAAAGGGGTTCCCGATACGCAGTATTTT. Its protein product is CASSYSKGVPDTQYF. The chain carries TRBV6-5 and TRBJ2-3, with D possibly TRBD1 on 5 matching bases. Trimming removed 0 bases at V and 6 bases at J, with 13 bases between. CDR3 length: 15 amino acids. Germline values: CDR1 MNHEY, CDR2 SVGAGI.

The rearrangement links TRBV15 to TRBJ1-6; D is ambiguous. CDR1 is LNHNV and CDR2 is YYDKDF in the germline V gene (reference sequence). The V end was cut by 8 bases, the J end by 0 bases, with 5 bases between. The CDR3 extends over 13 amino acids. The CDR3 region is CATQSSYNSPLHF. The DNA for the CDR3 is TGTGCCACCCAGAGCTCCTATAATTCACCCCTCCACTTT.

The CDR3 sequence is CASSGETQYF. The CDR3 DNA is TGCGCCAGCAGCGGGGAGACCCAGTACTTC. This chain joins TRBV5-1 and TRBJ2-5; D is unclear. The germline V gene encodes CDR1 SGHRS and CDR2 YFSETQ. With 4 bases removed from V and 5 bases from J, the gap between germline ends came to 3 bases. The CDR3 runs 10 residues.

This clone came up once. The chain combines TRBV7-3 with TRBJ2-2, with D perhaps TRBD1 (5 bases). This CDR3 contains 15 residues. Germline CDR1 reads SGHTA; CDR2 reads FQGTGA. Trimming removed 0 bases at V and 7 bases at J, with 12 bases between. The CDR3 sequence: CASSLTHQGIGELFF. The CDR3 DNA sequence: TGTGCCAGCAGCTTAACGCACCAGGGCATCGGGGAGCTGTTTTTT.

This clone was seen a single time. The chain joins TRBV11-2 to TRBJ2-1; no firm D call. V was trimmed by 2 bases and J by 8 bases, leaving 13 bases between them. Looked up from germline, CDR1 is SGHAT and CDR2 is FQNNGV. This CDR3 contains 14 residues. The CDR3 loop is CASSLPPFVDEQFF. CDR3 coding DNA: TGTGCCAGCAGCTTACCGCCTTTCGTGGATGAGCAGTTCTTC.

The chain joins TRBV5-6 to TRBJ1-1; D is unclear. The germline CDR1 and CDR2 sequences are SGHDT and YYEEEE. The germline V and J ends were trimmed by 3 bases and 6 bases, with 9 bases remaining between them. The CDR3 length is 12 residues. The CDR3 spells CASSSPPSEAFF. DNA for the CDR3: TGTGCCAGCAGCTCCCCCCCCTCTGAAGCTTTCTTT.

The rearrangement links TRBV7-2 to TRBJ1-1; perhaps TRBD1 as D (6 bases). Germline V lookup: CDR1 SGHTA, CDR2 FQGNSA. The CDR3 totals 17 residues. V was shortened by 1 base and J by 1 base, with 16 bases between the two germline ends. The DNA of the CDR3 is TGTGCCAGCAGCTTAGTCTGGGGGGGCGGAGGGAACACTGAAGCTTTCTTT. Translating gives CASSLVWGGGGNTEAFF.

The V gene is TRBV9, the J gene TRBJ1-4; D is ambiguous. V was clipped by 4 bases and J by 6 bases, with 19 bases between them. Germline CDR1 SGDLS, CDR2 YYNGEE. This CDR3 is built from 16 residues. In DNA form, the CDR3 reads TGTGCCAGCAGCCTTGCCGTATGGCCCAATGATGAAAAACTGTTTTTT. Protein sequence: CASSLAVWPNDEKLFF.

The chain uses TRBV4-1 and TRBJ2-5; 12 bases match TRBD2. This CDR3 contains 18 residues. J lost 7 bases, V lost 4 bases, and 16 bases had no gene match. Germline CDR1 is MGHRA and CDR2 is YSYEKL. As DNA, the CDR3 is TGCGCCAGCAGCCTTCGTCCCGGGACTAGCGGGCCTTTTGGGACCCAGTACTTC. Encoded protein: CASSLRPGTSGPFGTQYF.

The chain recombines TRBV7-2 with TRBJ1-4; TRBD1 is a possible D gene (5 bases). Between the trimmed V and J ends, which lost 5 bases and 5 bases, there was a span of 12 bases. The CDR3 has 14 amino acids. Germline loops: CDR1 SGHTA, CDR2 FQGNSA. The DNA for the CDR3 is TGTGCCAGCAGCCTATCCGGACAAAATGAAAAACTGTTTTTT. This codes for CASSLSGQNEKLFF.

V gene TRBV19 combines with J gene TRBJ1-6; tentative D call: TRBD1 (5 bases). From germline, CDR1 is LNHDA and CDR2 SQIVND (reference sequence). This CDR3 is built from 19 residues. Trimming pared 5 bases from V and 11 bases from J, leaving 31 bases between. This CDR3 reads CASSQYGGTWALAETPLHF. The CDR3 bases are TGTGCCAGTAGTCAATATGGGGGGACTTGGGCGCTGGCGGAAACACCCCTCCACTTT. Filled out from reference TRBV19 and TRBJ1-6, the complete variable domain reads DGGITQSPKYLFRKEGQNVTLSCEQNLNHDAMYWYRQDPGQGLRLIYYSQIVNDFQKGDIAEGYSVSREKKESFPLTVTSAQKNPTAFYLCASSQYGGTWALAETPLHFGNGTRLTVT.

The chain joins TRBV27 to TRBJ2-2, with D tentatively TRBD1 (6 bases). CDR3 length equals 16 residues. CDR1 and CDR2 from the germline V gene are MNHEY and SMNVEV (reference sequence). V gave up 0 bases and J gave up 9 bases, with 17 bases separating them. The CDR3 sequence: CASSLSIKGVSRELFF. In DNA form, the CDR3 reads TGTGCCAGCAGTTTATCAATCAAGGGGGTTTCTAGGGAGCTGTTTTTT.

CDR3 region: CASSLGTANTGELFF. The CDR3 nucleotides read TGCGCCAGCAGCTTGGGGACGGCAAACACCGGGGAGCTGTTTTTT. This sequence joins TRBV5-1 and TRBJ2-2; D is ambiguous. The germline V and J ends were trimmed by 0 bases and 2 bases, with 8 bases remaining between them. In germline, CDR1 is SGHRS, CDR2 YFSETQ. This CDR3 contains 15 residues.

The CDR3 DNA follows: TGCGCCAGCAGCTTGGGGGACAAACATTACGAGCAGTACTTC. Translated, it gives CASSLGDKHYEQYF. This chain joins TRBV5-1 and TRBJ2-7; a weak D match, TRBD1 (6 bases). CDR3 size: 14 residues. V was cut by 0 bases and J by 4 bases, with 11 bases left in between. Germline V gene lookup returns CDR1 SGHRS and CDR2 YFSETQ.

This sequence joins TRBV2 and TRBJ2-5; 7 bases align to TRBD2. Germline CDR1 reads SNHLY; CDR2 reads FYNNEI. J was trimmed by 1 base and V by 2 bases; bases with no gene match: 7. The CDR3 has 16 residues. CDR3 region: CASSEPWDYLQETQYF. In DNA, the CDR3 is TGTGCCAGCAGTGAACCTTGGGACTATCTCCAAGAGACCCAGTACTTC.

The CDR3 loop is CASSLRATGAYEQYF. The CDR3 nucleotides are TGTGCCAGCAGCTTAAGAGCAACAGGGGCCTACGAGCAGTACTTC. This sequence joins TRBV11-2 and TRBJ2-7; TRBD1 matches at 7 bases. J gave up 2 bases and V 2 bases, and 6 bases lay outside the gene matches. From germline, CDR1 is SGHAT and CDR2 FQNNGV. This CDR3 has 15 amino acids. The full variable domain, in which reference TRBV11-2 and TRBJ2-7 provide the parts outside the CDR3, is EAGVAQSPRYKIIEKRQSVAFWCNPISGHATLYWYQQILGQGPKLLIQFQNNGVVDDSQLPKDRFSAERLKGVDSTLKIQPAKLEDSAVYLCASSLRATGAYEQYFGPGTRLTVT.

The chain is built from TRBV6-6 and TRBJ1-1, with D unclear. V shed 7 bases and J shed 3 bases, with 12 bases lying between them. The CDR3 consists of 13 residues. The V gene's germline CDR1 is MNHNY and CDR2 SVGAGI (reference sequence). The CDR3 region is CASNDGVYTEAFF. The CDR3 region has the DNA TGTGCCAGCAACGACGGAGTCTACACTGAAGCTTTCTTT.

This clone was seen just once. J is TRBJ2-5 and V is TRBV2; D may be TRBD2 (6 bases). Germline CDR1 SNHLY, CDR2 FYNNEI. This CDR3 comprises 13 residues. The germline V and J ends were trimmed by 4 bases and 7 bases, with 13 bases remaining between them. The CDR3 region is CASSVTRDGTQYF. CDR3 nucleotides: TGTGCCAGCAGTGTTACGCGGGACGGGACCCAGTACTTC.

Here the CDR3 reads CASSSYPSGSRETQYF. The CDR3, as DNA: TGTGCCAGCAGCTCGTATCCTAGCGGGAGTCGGGAGACCCAGTACTTC. This chain connects TRBV7-7 to TRBJ2-5; 10 bases match TRBD2. In germline, CDR1 is SSHAT, CDR2 FNYEAQ (reference sequence). The CDR3 spans 16 residues. With V trimmed by 4 bases and J by 5 bases, 10 bases remained unmatched. Supplemented by reference TRBV7-7 and TRBJ2-5, the full variable domain reads GAGVSQSPRYKVTKRGQDVTLRCDPISSHATLYWYQQALGQGPEFLTYFNYEAQPDKSGLPSDRFSAERPEGSISTLTIQRTEQRDSAMYRCASSSYPSGSRETQYFGPGTRLLVL.

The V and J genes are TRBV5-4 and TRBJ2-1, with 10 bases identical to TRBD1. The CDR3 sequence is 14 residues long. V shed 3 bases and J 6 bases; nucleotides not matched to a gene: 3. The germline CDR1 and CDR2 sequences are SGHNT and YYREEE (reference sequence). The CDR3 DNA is TGTGCCAGCAGCTCTGGGACAGGGGTCAATGAGCAGTTCTTC. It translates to CASSSGTGVNEQFF.

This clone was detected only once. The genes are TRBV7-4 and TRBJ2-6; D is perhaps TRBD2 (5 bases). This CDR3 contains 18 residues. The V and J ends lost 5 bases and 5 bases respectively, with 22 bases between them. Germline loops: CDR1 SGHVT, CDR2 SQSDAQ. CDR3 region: CASSREFCSQSRANVLTF. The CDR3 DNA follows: TGTGCCAGCAGCCGGGAATTTTGCTCACAAAGTCGGGCCAACGTCCTGACTTTC.

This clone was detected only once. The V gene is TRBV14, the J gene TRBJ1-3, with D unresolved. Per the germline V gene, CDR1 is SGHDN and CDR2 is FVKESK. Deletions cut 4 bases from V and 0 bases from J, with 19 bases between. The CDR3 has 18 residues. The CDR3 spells CASSPMYSRKNSGNTIYF. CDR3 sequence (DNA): TGTGCCAGCAGCCCAATGTATTCCCGTAAAAACTCTGGAAACACCATATATTTT. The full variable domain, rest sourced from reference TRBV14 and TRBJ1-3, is EAGVTQFPSHSVIEKGQTVTLRCDPISGHDNLYWYRRVMGKEIKFLLHFVKESKQDESGMPNNRFLAERTGGTYSTLKVQPAELEDSGVYFCASSPMYSRKNSGNTIYFGEGSWLTVV.

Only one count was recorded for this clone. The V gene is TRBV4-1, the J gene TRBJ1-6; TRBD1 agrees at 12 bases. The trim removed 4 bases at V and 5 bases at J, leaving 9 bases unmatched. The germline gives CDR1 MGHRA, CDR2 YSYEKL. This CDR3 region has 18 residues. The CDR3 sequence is CASSPGTGGFEDNSPLHF. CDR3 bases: TGCGCCAGCAGCCCCGGGACAGGGGGCTTTGAGGATAATTCACCCCTCCACTTT.